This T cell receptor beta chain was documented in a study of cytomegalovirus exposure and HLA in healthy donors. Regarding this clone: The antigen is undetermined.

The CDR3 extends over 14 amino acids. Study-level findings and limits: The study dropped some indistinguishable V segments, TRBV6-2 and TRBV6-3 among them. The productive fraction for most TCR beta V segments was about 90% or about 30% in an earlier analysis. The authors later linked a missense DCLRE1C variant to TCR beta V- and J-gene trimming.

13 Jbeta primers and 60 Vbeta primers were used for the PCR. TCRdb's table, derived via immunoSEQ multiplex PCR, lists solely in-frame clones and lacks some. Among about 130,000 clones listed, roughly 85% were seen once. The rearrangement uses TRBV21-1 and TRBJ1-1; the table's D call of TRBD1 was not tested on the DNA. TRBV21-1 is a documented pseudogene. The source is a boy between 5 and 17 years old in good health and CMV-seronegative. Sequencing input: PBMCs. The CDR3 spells CASSKETVNTEAFF. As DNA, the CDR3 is TGTGCCAGCAGCAAAGAAACAGTAAACACTGAAGCTTTCTTT.